The rows below give T cell receptor beta chains drawn from one sample of a study of PD-1 blockade in classical Hodgkin lymphoma. Clones were read by immunoSEQ multiplex PCR, and TCRdb kept only the in-frame ones, dropping some. The repertoire holds 75,000 to 100,000 clones, with 65% to 85% as singletons. This specimen was peripheral blood mononuclear cells (PBMCs), taken at baseline. The receptors derive from a human donor with classical Hodgkin lymphoma. Each CDR3 is given with its conserved first and last residue. A D gene is named only where the DNA matches it firmly. Size values are once, few and many counts, or a class for expanded clones, and some rows have none.

d_call j_call v_call clone_size cdr3_nt cdr3_aa
TRBD1 TRBJ2-7 TRBV6-1 once TGTGCCAGCACTCCGGGACAGGGCTCCTACGAGCAGTACTTC CASTPGQGSYEQYF
NA TRBJ2-3 TRBV27 NA TGTGCCAGCAGTTTCTGGACGAGCACAGATACGCAGTATTTT CASSFWTSTDTQYF
TRBD2 TRBJ2-5 TRBV7-2 NA TGTGCCAGCAGCCCGGGACTAGCGGAAGAGACCCAGTACTTC CASSPGLAEETQYF
NA TRBJ2-5 TRBV4-1 NA TGCGCCAGCAGCCAGTGGAGGAGGGAGACCCAGTACTTC CASSQWRRETQYF
NA TRBJ2-2 TRBV18 NA TGTGCCAGCTCACAAGTCGCGAACACCGGGGAGCTGTTTTTT CASSQVANTGELFF
NA TRBJ2-7 TRBV6-6 once TGTGCCAGCAGCCCCGGAGGGACGGGGGAGCAGTACTTC CASSPGGTGEQYF
NA TRBJ1-5 TRBV27 once TGTGCCAGCAGCCGGGTCTCACAGGGGCCCCAGCATTTT CASSRVSQGPQHF
NA TRBJ1-1 TRBV10-3 once TGTGCCATCGGGGTCTTCTTAATGAACACTGAAGCTTTCTTT CAIGVFLMNTEAFF
TRBD1 TRBJ2-1 TRBV5-1 NA TGCGCCAGCAGCTTGACAGGGGGAAACAATGAGCAGTTCTTC CASSLTGGNNEQFF
NA TRBJ1-5 TRBV6-1 NA TGTGCCAGCAGTTCCTCTATGTCGAGTCAGCCCCAGCATTTT CASSSSMSSQPQHF
NA TRBJ1-1 TRBV27 NA TGTGCCAGCACTCCGTGGGGTGGGAACACTGAAGCTTTCTTT CASTPWGGNTEAFF
TRBD2 TRBJ2-3 TRBV9 NA TGTGCCAGCAGCGTAGATTCAGCGGGACTAGCGAGTCCGCAGTATTTT CASSVDSAGLASPQYF
NA TRBJ2-7 TRBV7-9 NA TGTGCCAGCAGCTTATTTACTGGGGCGTCCTACGAGCAGTACTTC CASSLFTGASYEQYF